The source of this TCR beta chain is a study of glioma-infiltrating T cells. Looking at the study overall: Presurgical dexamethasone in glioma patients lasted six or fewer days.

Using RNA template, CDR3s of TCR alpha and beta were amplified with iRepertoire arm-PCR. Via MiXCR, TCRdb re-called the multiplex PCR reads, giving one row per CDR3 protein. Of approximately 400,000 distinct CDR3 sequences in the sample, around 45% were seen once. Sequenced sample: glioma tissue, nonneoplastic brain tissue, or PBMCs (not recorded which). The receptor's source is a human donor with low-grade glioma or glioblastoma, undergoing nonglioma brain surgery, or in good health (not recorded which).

CDR3 sequence (DNA): TGCAGTGCTAGCAGGGGCGGCTACCTCTACGAGCAGTACTTC. It yields the protein CSASRGGYLYEQYF. V usage is TRBV20-1 and J usage is TRBJ2-7, with a possible D match to TRBD1 (6 bases). The CDR3 has 14 residues. V was cut by 3 bases and J by 3 bases, with 15 bases left in between. CDR1 and CDR2 from the germline V gene are DFQATT and SNEGSKA (reference sequence).